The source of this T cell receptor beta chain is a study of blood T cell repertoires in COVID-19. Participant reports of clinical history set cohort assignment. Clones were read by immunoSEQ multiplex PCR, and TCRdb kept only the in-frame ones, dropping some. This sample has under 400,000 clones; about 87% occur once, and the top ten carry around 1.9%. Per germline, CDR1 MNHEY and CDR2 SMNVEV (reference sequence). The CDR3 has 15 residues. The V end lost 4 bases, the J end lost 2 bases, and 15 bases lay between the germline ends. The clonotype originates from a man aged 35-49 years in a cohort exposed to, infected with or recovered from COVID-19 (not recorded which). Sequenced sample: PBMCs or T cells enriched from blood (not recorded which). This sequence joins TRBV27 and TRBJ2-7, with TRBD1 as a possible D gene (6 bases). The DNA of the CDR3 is TGTGCCAGCAGTTCCAGGGGCCTCCTAGCCTACGAGCAGTACTTC. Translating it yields CASSSRGLLAYEQYF.